This section outlines one T cell receptor (beta chain) sequence together with its context. The antigen remains undetermined. This entry comes from a study of T-cell memory formation after mild COVID-19. Study-level results: Proof of SARS-CoV-2 specificity was absent for the second-wave clones that crested on day 37. The appearance of some responding clones in pre-infection memory suggested that cross-reactive memory joined. The study found balanced CD4/CD8 in clones contracting day 15 to 85 and a CD4+ lean in later expanders.

The germline V gene has CDR1 LGHNA and CDR2 YSLEER. With 0 bases removed from V and 2 bases from J, the gap between germline ends came to 10 bases. The CDR3 runs 15 residues. Via MiXCR, TCRdb re-called the 5' RACE reads, giving one row per CDR3 protein. The table shows about 290,000 distinct CDR3 sequences, with approximately 15% occurring only once. This clonotype was sampled from a man younger than 30 who had mild COVID-19 (a few samples of this study predate the infection). Cell type and time point are not known. V and J are TRBV4-3 and TRBJ2-5; no definite D call. Material for sequencing was PBMCs or a T cell subset sorted from them (not recorded which). For the CDR3, the DNA is TGCGCCAGCAGCCAAGATCGAACAGATCAAGAGACCCAGTACTTC. This sequence encodes CASSQDRTDQETQYF.